The TCR beta chain described here comes from a study of cytomegalovirus exposure and HLA in healthy donors. Looking at the study overall: Unique TCRs numbering around 85 million, obtained from HLA-typed donors, made up an early data release.

Use of 60 Vbeta and 13 Jbeta primers characterized the PCR. Clones were sequenced by immunoSEQ multiplex PCR, and TCRdb holds only the in-frame ones, with some missing. The sample yields roughly 100,000 clones, about 80% seen once. General study points: TCR beta chains numbering some 160 were designated cytomegalovirus-associated. The HLA-A and HLA-B alleles of most subjects were reportedly predicted accurately from TCR beta sequences.

The germline V gene encodes CDR1 SGHDN and CDR2 FVKESK. With 2 bases removed from V and 3 bases from J, the gap between germline ends came to 25 bases. The CDR3 is made up of 19 amino acids. About this clone: Its antigen is undetermined.

The J gene is TRBJ1-1, the V gene TRBV14; D is unresolved. Material: PBMCs. The TCR was taken from a female donor in good health and CMV-seropositive. Here the CDR3 reads CASSQRGIRPEPTHTEAFF. The DNA of the CDR3 is TGTGCCAGCAGCCAAAGAGGGATTCGCCCCGAGCCTACCCACACTGAAGCTTTCTTT.